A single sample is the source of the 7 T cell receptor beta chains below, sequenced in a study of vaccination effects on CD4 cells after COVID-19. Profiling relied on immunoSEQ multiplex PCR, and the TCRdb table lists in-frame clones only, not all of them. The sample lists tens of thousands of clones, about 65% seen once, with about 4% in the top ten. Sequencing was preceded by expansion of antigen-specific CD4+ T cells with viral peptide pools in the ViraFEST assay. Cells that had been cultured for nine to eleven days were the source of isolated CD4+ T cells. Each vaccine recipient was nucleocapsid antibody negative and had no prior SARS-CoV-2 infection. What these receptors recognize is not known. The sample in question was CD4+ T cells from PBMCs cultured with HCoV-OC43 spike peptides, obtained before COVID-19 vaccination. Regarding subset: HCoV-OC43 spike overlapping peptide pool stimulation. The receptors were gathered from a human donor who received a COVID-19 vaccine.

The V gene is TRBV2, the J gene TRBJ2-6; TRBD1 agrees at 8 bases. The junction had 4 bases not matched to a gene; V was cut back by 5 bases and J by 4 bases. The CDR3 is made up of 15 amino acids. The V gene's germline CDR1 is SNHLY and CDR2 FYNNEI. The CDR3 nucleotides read TGTGCCAGCAGTACAGGGGGAATGGGGGCCAACGTCCTGACTTTC. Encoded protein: CASSTGGMGANVLTF.

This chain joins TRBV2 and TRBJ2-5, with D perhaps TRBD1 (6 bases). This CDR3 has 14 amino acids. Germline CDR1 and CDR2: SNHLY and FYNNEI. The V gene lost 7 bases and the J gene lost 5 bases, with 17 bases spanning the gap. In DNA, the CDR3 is TGTGCCAGCACCTACAGGGAGTTGGGGGAGACCCAGTACTTC. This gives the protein CASTYRELGETQYF.

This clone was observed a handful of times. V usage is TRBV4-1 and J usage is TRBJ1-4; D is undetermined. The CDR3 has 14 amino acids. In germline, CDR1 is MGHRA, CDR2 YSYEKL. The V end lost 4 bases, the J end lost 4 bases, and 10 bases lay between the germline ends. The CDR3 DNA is TGCGCCAGCAGCCGTCCCGGCTTTAATGAAAAACTGTTTTTT. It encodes CASSRPGFNEKLFF.

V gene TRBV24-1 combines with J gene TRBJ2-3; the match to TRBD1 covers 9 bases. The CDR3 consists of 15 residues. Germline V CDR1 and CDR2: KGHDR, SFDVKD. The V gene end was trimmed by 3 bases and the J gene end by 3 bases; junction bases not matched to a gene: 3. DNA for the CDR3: TGTGCCACCAGTGATGACGGACAGGGGACAGATACGCAGTATTTT. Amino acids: CATSDDGQGTDTQYF.

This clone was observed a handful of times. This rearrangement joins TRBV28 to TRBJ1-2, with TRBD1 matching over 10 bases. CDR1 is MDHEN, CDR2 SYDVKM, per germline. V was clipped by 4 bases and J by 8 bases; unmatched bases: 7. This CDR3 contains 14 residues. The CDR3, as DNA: TGTGCCAGCAGTTCTCACGGGACAGGGGTAGGCTACACCTTC. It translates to CASSSHGTGVGYTF.

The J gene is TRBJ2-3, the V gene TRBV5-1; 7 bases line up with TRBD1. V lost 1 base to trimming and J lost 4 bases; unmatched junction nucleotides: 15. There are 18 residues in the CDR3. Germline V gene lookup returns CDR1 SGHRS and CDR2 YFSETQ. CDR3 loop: CASSLRPAGGTSPDTQYF. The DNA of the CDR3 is TGCGCCAGCAGCTTGCGACCTGCAGGGGGAACAAGCCCAGATACGCAGTATTTT.

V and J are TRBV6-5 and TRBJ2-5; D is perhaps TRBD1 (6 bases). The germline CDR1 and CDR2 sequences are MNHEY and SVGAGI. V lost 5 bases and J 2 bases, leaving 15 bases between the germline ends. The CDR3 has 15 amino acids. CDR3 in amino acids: CASSQSRQAQETQYF. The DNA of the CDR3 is TGTGCCAGCAGTCAATCCCGACAGGCACAAGAGACCCAGTACTTC.